The text below deals with one TCR beta chain. Its antigen is not identified. 13 Jbeta primers and 60 Vbeta primers were used for the PCR. Libraries were prepared by immunoSEQ multiplex PCR; TCRdb keeps only in-frame clonotypes and omits some of them. This table holds about 140,000 clones, 80% found once. The CDR3 has 14 amino acids. Germline trimming cut 6 bases from V and 5 bases from J; bases unmatched to any gene: 7. From germline, CDR1 is SNHLY and CDR2 FYNNEI. The sample belongs to a study of cytomegalovirus exposure and HLA in healthy donors. General study points: Researchers catalogued approximately 170 TCR beta chains as cytomegalovirus-associated. Presence/absence analyses rested on an assumption that sequencing depth was roughly uniform across donors.

This chain links TRBV2 with TRBJ1-2; TRBD1 matches 9 bases. This sequence was found in a man between 35 and 55 years old in good health and CMV-seropositive. What was sequenced was PBMCs. Here the CDR3 reads CASRQRTGAYGYTF. In DNA, the CDR3 is TGTGCCAGCAGACAAAGGACAGGGGCATATGGCTACACCTTC.